What follows are 24 T cell receptor beta chains derived from one specimen sequenced in a study of shared clonotypes between healthy human individuals. The method was immunoSEQ multiplex PCR; TCRdb's version includes in-frame clones alone and lacks a portion of them. The table lists about 2 million clones, 85% to 95% of them singletons, with more than 0.1% in the top ten. The specimen was naive CD4+ T cells sorted from blood. The subset denotes: CD45RA+ positively selected. The source is a man aged 18 to 30 in good health.

V is TRBV5-1 and J is TRBJ2-1, with 10 bases lining up with TRBD2. With 2 bases clipped from V and 7 bases from J, the junction kept 6 bases outside the gene matches. The germline V gene encodes CDR1 SGHRS and CDR2 YFSETQ. This CDR3 is built from 15 residues. CDR3 loop: CASSLGTSVGNEQFF. The CDR3 region has the DNA TGCGCCAGCAGCTTAGGGACTAGCGTTGGGAATGAGCAGTTCTTC.

V is TRBV7-2 and J is TRBJ2-2; D possibly matches TRBD1 or TRBD2 (5 bases each). This CDR3 region has 16 residues. Germline CDR1 reads SGHTA; CDR2 reads FQGNSA. V lost 2 bases and J lost 7, with 17 bases in between. CDR3 protein: CASSLTGAHYHGELFF. The CDR3 nucleotides are TGTGCCAGCAGCTTAACCGGGGCTCATTATCACGGGGAGCTGTTTTTT.

The V and J genes are TRBV5-1 and TRBJ2-3; no definite D call. Trimming cost V 4 bases and J 2 bases, with 11 bases left between them. Per the germline V gene, CDR1 is SGHRS and CDR2 is YFSETQ. The CDR3 spans 14 residues. This chain's CDR3 is CASSLVVDTDTQYF. CDR3 DNA sequence: TGCGCCAGCAGCCTGGTGGTGGACACAGATACGCAGTATTTT.

The chain employs TRBV5-1 and TRBJ1-4, with 8 bases aligning to TRBD1. From germline, CDR1 is SGHRS and CDR2 YFSETQ. The CDR3 has 16 amino acids. After removal of 5 bases from V and 5 bases from J, the junction contained 11 bases not matched to a gene. The CDR3 reads CASRILSTGENEKLFF. DNA for the CDR3: TGCGCCAGCAGGATATTGTCGACAGGGGAGAATGAAAAACTGTTTTTT.

The chain couples TRBV5-1 to TRBJ2-5, with D maybe TRBD1 (5 bases). Germline CDR1 SGHRS, CDR2 YFSETQ. The CDR3 consists of 13 residues. V gave up 1 base and J gave up 4 bases, with 8 bases separating them. The CDR3 loop is CASSLSDIETQYF. The DNA of the CDR3 is TGCGCCAGCAGCTTGTCGGACATAGAGACCCAGTACTTC.

V gene TRBV19 combines with J gene TRBJ2-5, with D possibly being TRBD1 (6 bases). The CDR3 covers 14 residues. The V gene lost 5 bases and the J gene lost 4 bases, with 14 bases spanning the gap. Germline loops: CDR1 LNHDA, CDR2 SQIVND (reference sequence). DNA of the CDR3: TGTGCCAGTAGTCCAGGGGTCTTGGTAGAGACCCAGTACTTC. Its protein is CASSPGVLVETQYF.

This clone is a singleton in its sample. The V gene is TRBV2, the J gene TRBJ2-3, with no clear D. The V gene's germline CDR1 is SNHLY and CDR2 FYNNEI. The CDR3 totals 15 residues. V was pared by 6 bases and J by 0 bases, with 13 bases between. The CDR3 DNA sequence: TGTGCCAGCAGGAGACCAGGCCTGAGCACAGATACGCAGTATTTT. It translates to CASRRPGLSTDTQYF.

The chain links TRBV18 to TRBJ2-7; 10 bases line up with TRBD2. The ends lost 1 base at V and 4 bases at J; junction bases unmatched: 7. Germline V CDR1 and CDR2: KGHSH, LQKENI. This CDR3 is 16 amino acids long. CDR3 in amino acids: CASSPLASGSGYEQYF. DNA for the CDR3: TGTGCCAGCTCACCACTAGCTAGCGGGAGTGGGTACGAGCAGTACTTC.

CDR3 DNA: TGTGCCAGCAGTGAACTTCTGGGACAGGGGGAAAAACTGTTTTTT. Its protein is CASSELLGQGEKLFF. The chain couples TRBV2 to TRBJ1-4, with TRBD1 matching over 10 bases. Germline V CDR1 and CDR2: SNHLY, FYNNEI. V trimming: 2 bases; J trimming: 8 bases; junction bases outside the gene matches: 5. The CDR3 consists of 15 residues.

Details on this clone: The same CDR3 arises from other DNA sequences in this sample as well. The chain has TRBV18 and TRBJ1-1, with no clear D. The CDR3 length is 13 residues. The V gene lost 2 bases and the J gene lost 2 bases, with 6 bases spanning the gap. Germline lookup yields CDR1 KGHSH and CDR2 LQKENI. The CDR3 loop reads CASSPSANTEAFF. The CDR3 nucleotides read TGTGCCAGCTCACCATCGGCCAACACTGAAGCTTTCTTT.

This clone came up once. The chain uses TRBV15 and TRBJ2-2; a weak D match, TRBD1 (5 bases). CDR3 length equals 17 residues. Germline CDR1 is LNHNV and CDR2 is YYDKDF (reference sequence). Trimming cost V 1 base and J 2 bases, with 14 bases left between them. The CDR3 nucleotides are TGTGCCACCAGCAGAGTGGGGTGGGGCAGCAACACCGGGGAGCTGTTTTTT. Residues: CATSRVGWGSNTGELFF.

In the case of this clone: Other DNA sequences from this sample encode an identical CDR3 as well. CDR3 nucleotides: TGTGCCAGCAGTGAGAGAGACTATGGCTACACCTTC. Protein: CASSERDYGYTF. The chain carries TRBV2 and TRBJ1-2; D remains ambiguous. The germline gives CDR1 SNHLY, CDR2 FYNNEI. Trimming removed 3 bases at V and 3 bases at J, with 5 bases between. The CDR3 is 12 amino acids.

This clone was counted a single time. One end of the junction varies from germline; a read error may be responsible. The chain carries TRBV7-7 and TRBJ2-7; D is unclear. The CDR3 runs 13 residues. CDR1 is SSHAT and CDR2 is FNYEAQ in the germline V gene (reference sequence). CDR3 DNA sequence: TGTGCTAGCAGCTTAGCTGGGTTTGACGAGCAGTACTTC. Protein: CASSLAGFDEQYF. The full variable domain, rest sourced from reference TRBV7-7 and TRBJ2-7, is GAGVSQSPRYKVTKRGQDVTLRCDPISSHATLYWYQQALGQGPEFLTYFNYEAQPDKSGLPSDRFSAERPEGSISTLTIQRTEQRDSAMYRCASSLAGFDEQYFGPGTRLTVT.

This sequence joins TRBV7-2 and TRBJ2-5, with D possibly being TRBD1 (5 bases). The germline gives CDR1 SGHTA, CDR2 FQGNSA. There are 15 residues in the CDR3. V was shortened by 1 base and J by 5 bases, with 14 bases between the two germline ends. The chain's CDR3 is CASSLGGQPRETQYF. For the CDR3, the DNA is TGTGCCAGCAGCTTAGGAGGACAACCCCGGGAGACCCAGTACTTC.

The rearrangement links TRBV27 to TRBJ1-2; D ambiguous. Germline V gene sequence: CDR1 MNHEY, CDR2 SMNVEV (reference sequence). V was clipped by 8 bases and J by 8 bases, with 18 bases between them. CDR3 length: 13 residues. CDR3 sequence: CASHSGSFGGYTF. CDR3 DNA sequence: TGTGCCAGCCATAGTGGAAGTTTTGGGGGCTACACCTTC.

The chain carries TRBV29-1 and TRBJ2-2; 7 bases line up with TRBD1. The CDR3 runs to 15 residues. J was trimmed by 1 base and V by 6 bases; bases with no gene match: 8. The germline V gene has CDR1 SQVTM and CDR2 ANQGSEA. CDR3: CSVSPGTENTGELFF. CDR3 bases: TGCAGCGTCAGCCCGGGGACAGAGAACACCGGGGAGCTGTTTTTT.

This clone is a singleton in its sample. Other DNA sequences in the sample encode the same CDR3. This chain uses TRBV5-1 with TRBJ2-7; D is undetermined. The germline V gene has CDR1 SGHRS and CDR2 YFSETQ. The length of the CDR3 is 12 residues. Trimming stripped 4 bases from V and 4 bases from J, with 9 bases between. The CDR3 DNA follows: TGCGCCAGCAGCCCCGACGGATACGAGCAGTACTTC. Its protein is CASSPDGYEQYF.

V gene TRBV7-2 combines with J gene TRBJ1-1; D not resolved. The V end was cut by 1 base, the J end by 6 bases, with 9 bases between. Germline V lookup: CDR1 SGHTA, CDR2 FQGNSA. The CDR3 covers 13 residues. As DNA, the CDR3 is TGTGCCAGCAGCTTAGTCCCAGCACCTGAAGCTTTCTTT. It codes for CASSLVPAPEAFF.

The rearrangement uses TRBV19 and TRBJ1-5; D is perhaps TRBD1 (5 bases). The CDR3 covers 16 residues. Trimming removed 6 bases at V and 3 bases at J, with 18 bases between. Germline lookup yields CDR1 LNHDA and CDR2 SQIVND (reference sequence). DNA of the CDR3: TGTGCCAGTAGCATTGATTTTCAGGGCGTCAATCAGCCCCAGCATTTT. The encoded protein is CASSIDFQGVNQPQHF.

As to this clone: Other DNA variants within this sample encode the same CDR3. The chain carries TRBV4-1 and TRBJ1-5; D is unresolved. The germline V gene encodes CDR1 MGHRA and CDR2 YSYEKL. V was trimmed by 4 bases and J by 4 bases, leaving 8 bases between them. This CDR3 is 13 amino acids long. The CDR3 is CASSLEVNQPQHF. The CDR3 coding sequence is TGCGCCAGCAGCCTAGAAGTGAATCAGCCCCAGCATTTT.

V gene TRBV28 combines with J gene TRBJ1-5; D ambiguous. Germline lookup yields CDR1 MDHEN and CDR2 SYDVKM. This CDR3 region has 14 residues. Trimming took off 1 base at V and 3 bases at J, with 7 bases between the two ends. CDR3 sequence reads: CASSLLVTNQPQHF. The CDR3 DNA sequence: TGTGCCAGCAGTTTATTGGTGACCAATCAGCCCCAGCATTTT. Filled out from reference TRBV28 and TRBJ1-5, the complete variable domain reads DVKVTQSSRYLVKRTGEKVFLECVQDMDHENMFWYRQDPGLGLRLIYFSYDVKMKEKGDIPEGYSVSREKKERFSLILESASTNQTSMYLCASSLLVTNQPQHFGDGTRLSIL.

The gene calls are TRBV6-4 and TRBJ2-3, with a possible D match to TRBD2 (6 bases). This CDR3 spans 17 amino acids. Germline CDR1 reads MRHNA; CDR2 reads SNTAGT. The germline V and J ends were trimmed by 2 bases and 2 bases, with 17 bases remaining between them. The CDR3 coding sequence is TGTGCCAGCAGTGACGGCTCACGGACGGACTACACAGATACGCAGTATTTT. Protein product: CASSDGSRTDYTDTQYF.

This chain uses TRBV6-1 with TRBJ1-4, with D maybe TRBD1 (6 bases). Trimming left V 4 bases short and J 6 bases short, with 15 bases between. This CDR3 is 15 amino acids long. Germline CDR1 reads MNHNS; CDR2 reads SASEGT. CDR3 nucleotides: TGTGCCAGCAGTGGGCACAGGGTTGGGGATGAAAAACTGTTTTTT. Protein sequence: CASSGHRVGDEKLFF.

The CDR3 sequence is CASTSLAGGSGEQFF. In nucleotides, the CDR3 is TGTGCCAGCACCTCACTAGCGGGAGGCTCTGGTGAGCAGTTCTTC. The V gene is TRBV5-4, the J gene TRBJ2-1, with 12 positions matching TRBD2. This CDR3 has 15 amino acids. Germline CDR1 SGHNT, CDR2 YYREEE (reference sequence). After removal of 6 bases from V and 9 bases from J, the junction contained 10 bases not matched to a gene.